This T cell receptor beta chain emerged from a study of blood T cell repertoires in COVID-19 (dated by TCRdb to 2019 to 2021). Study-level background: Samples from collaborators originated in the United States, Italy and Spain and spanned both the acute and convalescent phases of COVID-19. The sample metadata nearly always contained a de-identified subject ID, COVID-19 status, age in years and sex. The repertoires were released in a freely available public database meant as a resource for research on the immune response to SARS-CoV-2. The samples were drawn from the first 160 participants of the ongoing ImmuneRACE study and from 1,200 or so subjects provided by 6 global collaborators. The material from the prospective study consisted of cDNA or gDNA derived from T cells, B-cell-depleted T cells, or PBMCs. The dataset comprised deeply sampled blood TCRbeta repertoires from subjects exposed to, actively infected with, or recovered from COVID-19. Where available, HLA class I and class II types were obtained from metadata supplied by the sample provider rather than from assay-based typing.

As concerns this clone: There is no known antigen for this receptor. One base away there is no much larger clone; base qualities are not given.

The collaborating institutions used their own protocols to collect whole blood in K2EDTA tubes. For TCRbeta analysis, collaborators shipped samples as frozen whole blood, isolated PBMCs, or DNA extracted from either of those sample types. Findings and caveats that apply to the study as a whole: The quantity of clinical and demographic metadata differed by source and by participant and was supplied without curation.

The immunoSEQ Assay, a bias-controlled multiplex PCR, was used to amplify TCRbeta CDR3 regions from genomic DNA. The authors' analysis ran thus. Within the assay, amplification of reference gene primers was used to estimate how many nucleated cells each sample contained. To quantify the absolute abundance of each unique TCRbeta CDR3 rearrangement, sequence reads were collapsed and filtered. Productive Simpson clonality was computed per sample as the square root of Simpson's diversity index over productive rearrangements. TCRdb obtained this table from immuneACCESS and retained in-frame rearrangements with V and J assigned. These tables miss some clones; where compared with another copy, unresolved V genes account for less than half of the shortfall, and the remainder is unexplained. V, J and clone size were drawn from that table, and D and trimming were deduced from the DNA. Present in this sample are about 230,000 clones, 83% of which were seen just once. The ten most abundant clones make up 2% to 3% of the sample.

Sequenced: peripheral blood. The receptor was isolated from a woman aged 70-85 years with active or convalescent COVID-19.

CDR3 reads: CASGYTQDQPQHF. Read as DNA, the sequence is TGTGCCAGCGGTTACACGCAGGATCAGCCCCAGCATTTT. Recombination connected TRBV2 to TRBJ1-5, with the D gene not clear enough to name. The trim is 8 bases for V and 5 bases for J, with a gap of 13 bases between the germline ends. The CDR3, cysteine through phenylalanine, is 13 amino acids long. Only the CDR3 part of the read is kept: 39 bases, read in frame from the first base. CDR1 and CDR2 (SNHLY, FYNNEI) derive from the germline V gene.